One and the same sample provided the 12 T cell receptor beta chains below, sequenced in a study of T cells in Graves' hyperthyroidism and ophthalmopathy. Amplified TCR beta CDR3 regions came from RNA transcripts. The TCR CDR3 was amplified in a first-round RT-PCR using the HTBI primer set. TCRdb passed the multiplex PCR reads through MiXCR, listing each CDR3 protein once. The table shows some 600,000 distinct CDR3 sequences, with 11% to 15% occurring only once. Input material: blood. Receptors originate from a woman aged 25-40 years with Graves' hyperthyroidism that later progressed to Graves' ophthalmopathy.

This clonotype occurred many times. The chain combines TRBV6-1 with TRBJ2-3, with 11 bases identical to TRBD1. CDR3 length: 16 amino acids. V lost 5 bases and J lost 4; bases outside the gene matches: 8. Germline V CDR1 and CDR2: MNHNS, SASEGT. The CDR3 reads CASSSPDRGLPDTQYF. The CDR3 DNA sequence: TGTGCCAGCAGTTCCCCGGACAGGGGGCTCCCAGATACGCAGTATTTT.

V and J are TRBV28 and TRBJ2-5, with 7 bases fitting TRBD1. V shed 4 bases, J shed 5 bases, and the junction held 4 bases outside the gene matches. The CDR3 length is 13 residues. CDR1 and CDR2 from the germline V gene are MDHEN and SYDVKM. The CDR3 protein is CASSSGGLETQYF. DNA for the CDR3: TGTGCCAGCAGTTCAGGGGGTCTTGAGACCCAGTACTTC. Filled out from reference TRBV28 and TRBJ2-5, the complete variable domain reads DVKVTQSSRYLVKRTGEKVFLECVQDMDHENMFWYRQDPGLGLRLIYFSYDVKMKEKGDIPEGYSVSREKKERFSLILESASTNQTSMYLCASSSGGLETQYFGPGTRLLVL.

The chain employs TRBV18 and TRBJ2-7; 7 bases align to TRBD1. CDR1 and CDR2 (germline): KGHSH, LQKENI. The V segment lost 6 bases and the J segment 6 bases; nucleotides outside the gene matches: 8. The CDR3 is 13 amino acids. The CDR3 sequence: CASSRQDRLEQYF. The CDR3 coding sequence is TGTGCCAGCTCTCGTCAGGACAGGCTCGAGCAGTACTTC. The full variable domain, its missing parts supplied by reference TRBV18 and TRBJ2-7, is NAGVMQNPRHLVRRRGQEARLRCSPMKGHSHVYWYRQLPEEGLKFMVYLQKENIIDESGMPKERFSAEFPKEGPSILRIQQVVRGDSAAYFCASSRQDRLEQYFGPGTRLTVT.

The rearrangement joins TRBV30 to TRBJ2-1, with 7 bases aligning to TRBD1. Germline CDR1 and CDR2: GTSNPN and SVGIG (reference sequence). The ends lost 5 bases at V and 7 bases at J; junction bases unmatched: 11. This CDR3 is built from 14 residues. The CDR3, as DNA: TGTGCCTGGTATGACAGGGACCGGTGGAATGAGCAGTTCTTC. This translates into CAWYDRDRWNEQFF. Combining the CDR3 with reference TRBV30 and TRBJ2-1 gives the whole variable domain SQTIHQWPATLVQPVGSPLSLECTVEGTSNPNLYWYRQAAGRGLQLLFYSVGIGQISSEVPQNLSASRPQDRQFILSSKKLLLSDSGFYLCAWYDRDRWNEQFFGPGTRLTVL.

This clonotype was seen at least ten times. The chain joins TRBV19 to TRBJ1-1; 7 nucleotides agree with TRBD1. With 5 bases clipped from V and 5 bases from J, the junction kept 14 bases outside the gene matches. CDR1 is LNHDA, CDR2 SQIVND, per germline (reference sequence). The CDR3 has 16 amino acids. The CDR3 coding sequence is TGTGCCAGTAGTGTCACAGGGGCGGTAGAGTTGACTGAAGCTTTCTTT. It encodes CASSVTGAVELTEAFF.

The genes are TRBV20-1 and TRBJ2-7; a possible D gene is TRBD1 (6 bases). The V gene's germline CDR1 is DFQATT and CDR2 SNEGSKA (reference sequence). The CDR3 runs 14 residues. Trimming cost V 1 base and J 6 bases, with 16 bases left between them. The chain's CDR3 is CSARGTQGIGEQYF. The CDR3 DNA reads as TGCAGTGCTAGAGGGACACAGGGAATCGGCGAGCAGTACTTC.

Here the CDR3 DNA reads TGTGCCAGCAGCCCACCCACAGGGGAAAAACTGTTTTTT. Translating it yields CASSPPTGEKLFF. The V call is TRBV9, the J call TRBJ1-4; possible D gene TRBD1, 6 bases. Trimming stripped 4 bases from V and 8 bases from J, with 12 bases between. Germline V gene lookup returns CDR1 SGDLS and CDR2 YYNGEE. The CDR3 length is 13 residues.

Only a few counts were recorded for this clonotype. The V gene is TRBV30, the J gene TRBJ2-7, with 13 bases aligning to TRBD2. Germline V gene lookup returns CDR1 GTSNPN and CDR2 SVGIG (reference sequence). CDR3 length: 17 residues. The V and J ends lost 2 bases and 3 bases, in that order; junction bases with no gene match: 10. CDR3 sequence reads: CAWSLSRTSGRYYEQYF. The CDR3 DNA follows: TGTGCCTGGAGTCTATCACGGACTAGCGGGAGATACTACGAGCAGTACTTC.

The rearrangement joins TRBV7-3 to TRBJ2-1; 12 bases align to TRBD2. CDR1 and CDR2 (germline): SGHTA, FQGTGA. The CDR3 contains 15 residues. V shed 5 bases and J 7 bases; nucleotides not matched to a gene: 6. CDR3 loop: CASSPSTSGRNEQFF. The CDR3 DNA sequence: TGTGCCAGCAGCCCCTCGACTAGCGGGAGAAATGAGCAGTTCTTC.

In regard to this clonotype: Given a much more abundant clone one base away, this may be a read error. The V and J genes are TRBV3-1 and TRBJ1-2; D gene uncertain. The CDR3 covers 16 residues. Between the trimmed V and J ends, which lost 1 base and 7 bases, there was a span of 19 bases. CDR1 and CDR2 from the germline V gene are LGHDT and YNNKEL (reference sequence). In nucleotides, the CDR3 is TGTGCCAGCAGCCAAGGAGGGTCCGGGTCCCGTAGTGGCTACACCTTC. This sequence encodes CASSQGGSGSRSGYTF.

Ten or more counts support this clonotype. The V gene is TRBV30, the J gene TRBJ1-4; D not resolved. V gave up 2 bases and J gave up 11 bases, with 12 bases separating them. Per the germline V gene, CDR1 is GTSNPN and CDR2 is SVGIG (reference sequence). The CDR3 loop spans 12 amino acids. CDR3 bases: TGTGCCTGGAGTTCCAGCGGGCGGAAACTGTTTTTT. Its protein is CAWSSSGRKLFF.

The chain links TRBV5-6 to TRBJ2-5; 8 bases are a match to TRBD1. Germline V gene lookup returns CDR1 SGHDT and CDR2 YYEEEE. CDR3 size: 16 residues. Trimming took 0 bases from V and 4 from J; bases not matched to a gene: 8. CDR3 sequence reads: CASSLGQDRERETQYF. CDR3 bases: TGTGCCAGCAGCTTGGGACAGGACAGGGAGCGAGAGACCCAGTACTTC. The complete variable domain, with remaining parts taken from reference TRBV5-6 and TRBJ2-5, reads DAGVTQSPTHLIKTRGQQVTLRCSPKSGHDTVSWYQQALGQGPQFIFQYYEEEERQRGNFPDRFSGHQFPNYSSELNVNALLLGDSALYLCASSLGQDRERETQYFGPGTRLLVL.